One and the same sample provided the 21 T cell receptor beta chains below, sequenced in a study of T-cell reconstitution after alpha-beta-depleted transplantation in children. Preparation of the TCRbeta library was carried out with unique molecular identifiers. TCRdb ran MiXCR on the PCR reads and lists one entry per CDR3 protein. The sample carries 700,000 to 850,000 distinct CDR3 sequences, roughly 16% recorded once. The material was PBMCs, mostly from graft donor cells, obtained 360 days after TCRalphabeta/CD19-depleted stem cell transplant. The receptor set was obtained from a male patient between 10 and 17 years old who had a stem cell transplant for acute lymphoblastic leukemia, so the T cells may come from the graft donor.

This clonotype was observed a single time. This chain links TRBV7-9 with TRBJ2-7, with TRBD2 matching 11 bases. V dropped 5 bases and J dropped 5; count of bases not matched to a gene: 8. The CDR3 totals 15 residues. The V gene's germline CDR1 is SEHNR and CDR2 FQNEAQ (reference sequence). CDR3 in DNA: TGTGCCAGCAGCCCCCTGGGGACTAGCGGCAACGAGCAGTACTTC. Translation gives CASSPLGTSGNEQYF. The entire variable domain, with the rest obtained from reference TRBV7-9 and TRBJ2-7, is as follows: DTGVSQNPRHKITKRGQNVTFRCDPISEHNRLYWYRQTLGQGPEFLTYFQNEAQLEKSRLLSDRFSAERPKGSFSTLEIQRTEQGDSAMYLCASSPLGTSGNEQYFGPGTRLTVT.

This clonotype was observed a few times. It is unclear where the CDR3 begins or ends on the DNA, so no DNA is shown, and the CDR3 is as TCRdb lists it. V and J are TRBV14 and TRBJ2-2; TRBD1, as called in the table, went unchecked against the DNA. Per the germline V gene, CDR1 is SGHDN and CDR2 is FVKESK. The CDR3 length is 19 residues, termini included. The CDR3 reads CASSQEFPRDRGSPGSCFF.

The V and J genes are TRBV7-8 and TRBJ2-3; a weak D match, TRBD2 (6 bases). CDR3 length: 16 residues. Germline lookup yields CDR1 SGHVS and CDR2 FQNEAQ. Trimming took 5 bases from V and 3 from J, leaving 18 bases between them. The CDR3 here is CASSLRAYGGTDTQYF. The CDR3 region has the DNA TGTGCCAGCAGCCTTAGGGCCTACGGGGGAACAGATACGCAGTATTTT.

The chain carries TRBV18 and TRBJ2-2; D might be TRBD2 (5 bases). This CDR3 is built from 14 residues. Looked up from germline, CDR1 is KGHSH and CDR2 is LQKENI. Between the trimmed V and J ends, which lost 6 bases and 5 bases, there was a span of 13 bases. The CDR3 bases are TGTGCCAGCTCCAAAGAAACGGGGACCGGGGAGCTGTTTTTT. Protein sequence: CASSKETGTGELFF. The full variable domain, completed using reference TRBV18 and TRBJ2-2, is NAGVMQNPRHLVRRRGQEARLRCSPMKGHSHVYWYRQLPEEGLKFMVYLQKENIIDESGMPKERFSAEFPKEGPSILRIQQVVRGDSAAYFCASSKETGTGELFFGEGSRLTVL.

This clonotype was seen more than once but under ten times. J is TRBJ1-2 and V is TRBV20-1; 7 nucleotides match TRBD1. Germline assignment: CDR1 DFQATT and CDR2 SNEGSKA (reference sequence). With 2 bases clipped from V and 4 bases from J, the junction kept 13 bases outside the gene matches. The CDR3 consists of 16 residues. The CDR3 protein is CSARPGEDRYPYGYTF. The CDR3 bases are TGCAGTGCTAGACCCGGAGAGGACAGGTATCCCTATGGCTACACCTTC.

In its sample, this clonotype was seen a few times. The rearrangement links TRBV13 to TRBJ2-7; TRBD2 agrees at 11 bases. V lost 0 bases to trimming and J lost 6 bases; unmatched junction nucleotides: 7. The CDR3 extends over 16 amino acids. Germline V CDR1 and CDR2: PRHDT, FYEKMQ (reference sequence). CDR3 residues: CASSLGSGTSGTEQYF. DNA for the CDR3: TGTGCCAGCAGCTTAGGGAGTGGGACTAGCGGTACCGAGCAGTACTTC.

J is TRBJ2-7 and V is TRBV14; D is undetermined. The V and J ends lost 0 bases and 2 bases respectively, with 14 bases between them. Germline V gives CDR1 SGHDN, CDR2 FVKESK. The CDR3 runs 16 residues. The CDR3 DNA is TGTGCCAGCAGCCAAGATCCTGGTTGGGATGCCTACGAGCAGTACTTC. It specifies CASSQDPGWDAYEQYF.

The chain combines TRBV11-2 with TRBJ2-1; 8 nucleotides line up with TRBD2. Germline CDR1 SGHAT, CDR2 FQNNGV. V dropped 0 bases and J dropped 0; count of bases not matched to a gene: 7. This CDR3 comprises 18 residues. CDR3 amino acids: CASSLDSVLAVSYNEQFF. Written as DNA, the CDR3 is TGTGCCAGCAGCTTAGATTCGGTACTAGCGGTCTCCTACAATGAGCAGTTCTTC. The variable domain in full, completed from reference TRBV11-2 and TRBJ2-1, reads EAGVAQSPRYKIIEKRQSVAFWCNPISGHATLYWYQQILGQGPKLLIQFQNNGVVDDSQLPKDRFSAERLKGVDSTLKIQPAKLEDSAVYLCASSLDSVLAVSYNEQFFGPGTRLTVL.

The rearrangement links TRBV6-1 to TRBJ1-1; TRBD1 agrees at 10 bases. The V gene end was trimmed by 7 bases and the J gene end by 4 bases; junction bases not matched to a gene: 6. CDR1 MNHNS and CDR2 SASEGT come from the germline V gene. The CDR3 length is 14 residues. CDR3 residues: CASIGTGVSTEAFF. The DNA of the CDR3 is TGTGCCAGCATTGGGACAGGGGTGTCCACTGAAGCTTTCTTT.

This clonotype has only a few counts. The chain uses TRBV14 and TRBJ1-6; D is uncertain. V was clipped by 0 bases and J by 10 bases, with 13 bases between them. This CDR3 comprises 15 residues. Germline lookup yields CDR1 SGHDN and CDR2 FVKESK. The CDR3 protein is CASSQELLEGSPLHF. In DNA form, the CDR3 reads TGTGCCAGCAGCCAAGAGCTCCTGGAAGGATCACCCCTCCACTTT. Together with reference TRBV14 and TRBJ1-6, the CDR3 gives the full variable domain: EAGVTQFPSHSVIEKGQTVTLRCDPISGHDNLYWYRRVMGKEIKFLLHFVKESKQDESGMPNNRFLAERTGGTYSTLKVQPAELEDSGVYFCASSQELLEGSPLHFGNGTRLTVT.

CDR3 DNA: TGTGCCAGCAGCGCTACGGGGACTAGCGGGTACAATGAGCAGTTCTTC. Its protein product is CASSATGTSGYNEQFF. This chain links TRBV25-1 with TRBJ2-1, with TRBD2 identical over 12 bases. V lost 6 bases, J lost 4 bases, and 7 bases stayed unmatched. Germline CDR1 and CDR2: MGHDK and SYGVNS. The CDR3 contains 16 residues.

There are many counts of this clonotype. The chain carries TRBV4-1 and TRBJ2-3, with D uncertain. The CDR3 sequence is 17 residues long. The germline gives CDR1 MGHRA, CDR2 YSYEKL. Deletions cut 3 bases from V and 1 base from J, with 17 bases between. CDR3 in DNA: TGCGCCAGCAGCCAGGCTTGGACGAAAGCCGGCACAGATACGCAGTATTTT. Translated: CASSQAWTKAGTDTQYF.

This clonotype was seen many times. V gene TRBV5-1 combines with J gene TRBJ2-5, with D perhaps matching TRBD1 (5 bases). The CDR3 is made up of 14 amino acids. The germline gives CDR1 SGHRS, CDR2 YFSETQ. Trimming pared 5 bases from V and 3 bases from J, leaving 14 bases between. The CDR3: CASRFGHPEETQYF. CDR3 bases: TGCGCCAGCAGGTTCGGACACCCAGAAGAGACCCAGTACTTC. The full variable domain, its missing parts supplied by reference TRBV5-1 and TRBJ2-5, is KAGVTQTPRYLIKTRGQQVTLSCSPISGHRSVSWYQQTPGQGLQFLFEYFSETQRNKGNFPGRFSGRQFSNSRSEMNVSTLELGDSALYLCASRFGHPEETQYFGPGTRLLVL.

Details on this clonotype: One end of the junction does not line up with germline, which may come from a read error. The chain recombines TRBV18 with TRBJ1-6; 7 positions match TRBD1. The CDR3 spans 17 residues. Germline assignment: CDR1 KGHSH and CDR2 LQKENI. The CDR3 reads CARSPPRSGQRGSPLHF. CDR3 bases: TGTGCCAGATCACCACCAAGATCGGGACAGCGGGGTTCACCCCTCCACTTT.

J is TRBJ2-1 and V is TRBV11-2; D gene uncertain. V was cut by 3 bases and J by 2 bases, with 8 bases left in between. The CDR3 has 14 amino acids. Germline V gene data show CDR1 as SGHAT and CDR2 as FQNNGV. CDR3 region: CASSFPDPYNEQFF. For the CDR3, the DNA is TGTGCCAGCAGCTTCCCGGACCCCTACAATGAGCAGTTCTTC.

The gene calls are TRBV21-1 and TRBJ2-2. TRBV21-1 is noted as a pseudogene. The CDR3 totals 12 residues. The CDR3 is CASSTDTGELFF. DNA of the CDR3: TGTGCCAGCAGCACAGACACCGGGGAGCTGTTTTTT.

This sequence joins TRBV25-1 and TRBJ2-5; 10 nucleotides match TRBD2. The germline V gene encodes CDR1 MGHDK and CDR2 SYGVNS. With 7 bases clipped from V and 5 bases from J, the junction kept 7 bases outside the gene matches. CDR3 length equals 14 residues. CDR3 region: CASTVAGGLETQYF. Written as DNA, the CDR3 is TGTGCCAGCACAGTAGCGGGAGGCCTGGAGACCCAGTACTTC.

V gene TRBV12-3 or TRBV12-4 combines with J gene TRBJ1-5, with 10 bases that match TRBD1. V gave up 5 bases and J gave up 0 bases; unmatched junction bases: 13. This CDR3 has 19 amino acids. The CDR3 sequence: CASSTGQGLLSSSNQPQHF. The CDR3 DNA follows: TGTGCCAGCAGTACGGGACAGGGGCTCCTTTCTTCTAGCAATCAGCCCCAGCATTTT.

This clonotype was picked up a small number of times. The chain recombines TRBV5-1 with TRBJ2-5; 9 nucleotides align to TRBD2. V lost 0 bases, J lost 0 bases, and 6 bases stayed unmatched. From germline, CDR1 is SGHRS and CDR2 YFSETQ. This CDR3 is built from 17 residues. CDR3 in amino acids: CASSLGLAVLYQETQYF. The CDR3 nucleotides read TGCGCCAGCAGCTTGGGACTAGCGGTCCTCTACCAAGAGACCCAGTACTTC.

This clonotype occurred a few times. J is TRBJ2-6 and V is TRBV7-9; possible D gene TRBD1, 6 bases. This CDR3 comprises 15 residues. Germline values: CDR1 SEHNR, CDR2 FQNEAQ (reference sequence). V lost 1 base to trimming and J lost 12 bases, with 16 bases between them. The CDR3 bases are TGTGCCAGCAGCTTAGGACAGGACCTGAGGCGCGTCCTGACTTTC. Translating gives CASSLGQDLRRVLTF.

This sequence joins TRBV20-1 and TRBJ2-3; a possible D gene is TRBD1 (5 bases). The CDR3 is 12 residues long. Germline V gene data show CDR1 as DFQATT and CDR2 as SNEGSKA (reference sequence). Trimming left V 8 bases short and J 3 bases short, with 12 bases between. The CDR3 protein is CSLNTGTDTQYF. The DNA of the CDR3 is TGCAGTTTAAACACAGGAACAGATACGCAGTATTTT.